What follows are 22 T cell receptor beta chains derived from one specimen sequenced in a study of cytomegalovirus exposure and HLA in healthy donors (TCRdb year 2017). Libraries were constructed by the immunoSEQ multiplex PCR assay. A mixture of 60 forward primers for TCR Vbeta segments and 13 reverse primers for TCR Jbeta segments was used in the multiplex PCR. The clones in this table, taken by TCRdb from immuneACCESS, are in-frame only. Not every clone is retained; where verified, under half of the shortfall comes from an unresolved V gene, and the cause of the rest is unknown. Counted in this sample were around 160,000 clones; about 76% of them appeared once. Roughly 2.8% of the sample comes from the top ten. The source material was PBMCs. These receptors came from a woman aged 40 to 49 in good health and CMV-seropositive.

The chain has TRBV25-1 and TRBJ1-1, with TRBD1 as a possible D gene (6 bases). Per the germline V gene, CDR1 is MGHDK and CDR2 is SYGVNS. The CDR3 consists of 15 residues. V lost 2 bases to trimming and J lost 3 bases, with 13 bases between them. The CDR3 protein is CASSEEDRIYTEAFF. The CDR3 DNA reads TGTGCCAGCAGTGAAGAGGACAGAATTTACACTGAAGCTTTCTTT.

The rearrangement joins TRBV27 to TRBJ2-7, with D uncertain. With 3 bases removed from V and 2 bases from J, the gap between germline ends came to 8 bases. This CDR3 region has 13 residues. Germline loops: CDR1 MNHEY, CDR2 SMNVEV (reference sequence). CDR3 sequence (DNA): TGTGCCAGCAGTTTTAGTGGTCCCTACGAGCAGTACTTC. Its translation is CASSFSGPYEQYF.

This clone was seen a few times. This sequence joins TRBV29-1 and TRBJ2-3; 8 bases are a match to TRBD2. The germline V gene encodes CDR1 SQVTM and CDR2 ANQGSEA. V gave up 6 bases and J gave up 2 bases; unmatched junction bases: 7. The CDR3 covers 14 residues. The CDR3 sequence is CSVRAGASTDTQYF. CDR3 bases: TGCAGCGTCCGAGCGGGGGCCTCCACAGATACGCAGTATTTT.

The genes are TRBV19 and TRBJ2-1, with D perhaps TRBD2 (5 bases). This CDR3 has 17 residues. The germline V gene has CDR1 LNHDA and CDR2 SQIVND (reference sequence). V was clipped by 4 bases and J by 8 bases, with 24 bases between them. CDR3 in amino acids: CASSTSEVAATRDEQFF. CDR3 nucleotide sequence: TGTGCCAGTAGTACCAGCGAGGTAGCCGCTACTAGGGATGAGCAGTTCTTC.

Notes on this clone: A read error may produce the germline difference seen at one junction end. This sequence joins TRBV5-1 and TRBJ2-1, with 13 bases lining up with TRBD2. Germline CDR1 reads SGHRS; CDR2 reads YFSETQ. The CDR3 has 16 residues. The chain's CDR3 is CASSPTSGRAYDEQFF. The CDR3 DNA reads as TGCGCCAGCAGCCCCACTAGCGGGAGGGCCTACGATGAGCAGTTCTTC.

The chain employs TRBV28 and TRBJ2-7; 7 bases match TRBD1. Germline CDR1 reads MDHEN; CDR2 reads SYDVKM. The CDR3 is 16 amino acids. Trimming took 5 bases from V and 2 from J; bases not matched to a gene: 12. The CDR3 sequence is CASSTVSGTATYEQYF. The CDR3 nucleotides read TGTGCCAGCAGTACAGTCTCCGGGACAGCTACCTACGAGCAGTACTTC.

The chain couples TRBV14 to TRBJ2-7; D might be TRBD2 (5 bases). Germline values: CDR1 SGHDN, CDR2 FVKESK. The CDR3 extends over 13 amino acids. The V end lost 1 base, the J end lost 6 bases, and 10 bases lay between the germline ends. The CDR3 sequence is CASSQVEGVEQYF. For the CDR3, the DNA is TGTGCCAGCAGCCAAGTTGAGGGAGTCGAGCAGTACTTC.

V and J are TRBV30 and TRBJ1-1; D call uncertain. The V end lost 0 bases, the J end lost 7 bases, and 9 bases lay between the germline ends. This CDR3 has 12 residues. CDR1 and CDR2 (germline): GTSNPN, SVGIG (reference sequence). DNA for the CDR3: TGTGCCTGGAGTGTAAGCACCTTTGAAGCTTTCTTT. Its protein is CAWSVSTFEAFF.

The rearrangement joins TRBV4-1 to TRBJ2-2; 7 bases are shared with TRBD1. J was trimmed by 2 bases and V by 0 bases; bases with no gene match: 3. The CDR3 has 16 amino acids. Germline V gene data show CDR1 as MGHRA and CDR2 as YSYEKL. In DNA form, the CDR3 reads TGCGCCAGCAGCCAAGAAGGGACAGCCAACACCGGGGAGCTGTTTTTT. It translates to CASSQEGTANTGELFF.

CDR3: CALIQGVTEAFF. CDR3 coding DNA: TGTGCCTTGATACAGGGGGTCACTGAAGCTTTCTTT. The chain employs TRBV30 and TRBJ1-1, with 8 bases identical to TRBD1. Trimming at V came to 7 bases and at J to 4 bases, leaving 5 bases not matched to a gene. The CDR3 length is 12 residues. Looked up from germline, CDR1 is GTSNPN and CDR2 is SVGIG (reference sequence).

As DNA, the CDR3 is TGTGCCTGGAGTCTATCTCAAGAGGGTGAGCAGTTCTTC. Its protein product is CAWSLSQEGEQFF. This chain connects TRBV30 to TRBJ2-1; D possibly corresponds to TRBD2 (5 bases). This CDR3 is built from 13 residues. Trimming stripped 2 bases from V and 9 bases from J, with 14 bases between. CDR1 is GTSNPN and CDR2 is SVGIG in the germline V gene (reference sequence).

V gene TRBV2 combines with J gene TRBJ1-3; D unresolved. V gave up 4 bases and J gave up 0 bases, with 10 bases separating them. The CDR3 is made up of 15 amino acids. Germline V gene lookup returns CDR1 SNHLY and CDR2 FYNNEI. The CDR3 region has the DNA TGTGCCAGCAGTGGCGGAGTAATCTCTGGAAACACCATATATTTT. It is translated as CASSGGVISGNTIYF.

The chain recombines TRBV30 with TRBJ2-1; 8 positions agree with TRBD2. Germline CDR1 reads GTSNPN; CDR2 reads SVGIG (reference sequence). The CDR3 runs to 13 residues. J gave up 7 bases and V 8 bases, and 10 bases lay outside the gene matches. In nucleotides, the CDR3 is TGTGCCCGGCAGACGGGAGGGGGGAATGAGCAGTTCTTC. This gives the protein CARQTGGGNEQFF. The complete variable domain, with remaining parts taken from reference TRBV30 and TRBJ2-1, reads SQTIHQWPATLVQPVGSPLSLECTVEGTSNPNLYWYRQAAGRGLQLLFYSVGIGQISSEVPQNLSASRPQDRQFILSSKKLLLSDSGFYLCARQTGGGNEQFFGPGTRLTVL.

This sequence joins TRBV19 and TRBJ2-1; 12 bases agree with TRBD2. Germline trimming cut 4 bases from V and 3 bases from J; bases unmatched to any gene: 4. The CDR3 covers 16 residues. Per germline, CDR1 LNHDA and CDR2 SQIVND (reference sequence). CDR3 DNA sequence: TGTGCCAGTAGTAAAACTAGCGGGGGGCTCTACAATGAGCAGTTCTTC. As protein: CASSKTSGGLYNEQFF.

Comment on this clone: Other DNA sequences within the sample encode an identical CDR3. The chain recombines TRBV7-2 with TRBJ1-2, with a tentative D call TRBD1 (5 bases). Deletions cut 5 bases from V and 1 base from J, with 8 bases between. This CDR3 is built from 13 residues. Germline CDR1 SGHTA, CDR2 FQGNSA. The CDR3 loop is CASSPDSNYGYTF. The CDR3 DNA reads TGTGCCAGCAGCCCAGACAGTAACTATGGCTACACCTTC.

The J gene is TRBJ2-3, the V gene TRBV6-6, with 8 bases lining up with TRBD1. The CDR3 has 16 residues. The germline gives CDR1 MNHNY, CDR2 SVGAGI (reference sequence). Losses at the gene ends were 10 bases for V and 2 bases for J; bases not matched to a gene: 14. The DNA for the CDR3 is TGTGCCACCACATTACCGGACAGGGACAACACAGATACGCAGTATTTT. It translates to CATTLPDRDNTDTQYF.

The chain combines TRBV6-5 with TRBJ2-5, with D perhaps matching TRBD1 (6 bases). V lost 6 bases and J 0 bases, leaving 8 bases between the germline ends. This CDR3 is 13 amino acids long. Germline CDR1 and CDR2: MNHEY and SVGAGI. CDR3: CASSWTDQETQYF. CDR3 sequence (DNA): TGTGCCAGCAGCTGGACAGACCAAGAGACCCAGTACTTC.

The chain links TRBV10-3 to TRBJ1-2, with a weak D call TRBD1 (6 bases). This CDR3 has 13 amino acids. Trimming cost V 3 bases and J 3 bases, with 8 bases left between them. Germline V gene data show CDR1 as ENHRY and CDR2 as SYGVKD. CDR3 nucleotides: TGTGCCATCAGTGAACGACAGGACTATGGCTACACCTTC. Encoded protein: CAISERQDYGYTF.

The rearrangement links TRBV5-1 to TRBJ2-3; D is possibly TRBD1 (5 bases). Germline CDR1 SGHRS, CDR2 YFSETQ. This CDR3 is 15 amino acids long. V lost 0 bases, J lost 0 bases, and 8 bases lay in between. The chain's CDR3 is CASSLGTPSTDTQYF. For the CDR3, the DNA is TGCGCCAGCAGCTTGGGGACACCTAGCACAGATACGCAGTATTTT.

The chain uses TRBV29-1 and TRBJ2-3; 9 nucleotides line up with TRBD2. CDR3 length equals 14 residues. Unmatched junction bases numbered 6, after V lost 4 bases and J lost 4 bases. The V gene's germline CDR1 is SQVTM and CDR2 ANQGSEA. In DNA, the CDR3 is TGCAGCGTTGCTGGGATAGCGGGGGCAGATACGCAGTATTTT. Its protein product is CSVAGIAGADTQYF.

CDR3 DNA: TGCGCCAGCAGCTCGGGACTACAGTACAATGAGCAGTTCTTC. Amino acids: CASSSGLQYNEQFF. V and J are TRBV5-1 and TRBJ2-1, with TRBD2 matching 7 bases. This CDR3 comprises 14 residues. The J segment lost 4 bases and the V segment lost 3 bases, leaving 4 bases of the junction unmatched. The germline V gene has CDR1 SGHRS and CDR2 YFSETQ.

The chain carries TRBV6-5 and TRBJ1-1; the D gene is possibly TRBD1 (5 bases). Germline loops: CDR1 MNHEY, CDR2 SVGAGI. This CDR3 contains 16 residues. Trimming took 2 bases from V and 0 from J, leaving 13 bases between them. The chain's CDR3 is CASSYAAGQVNTEAFF. The CDR3 DNA sequence: TGTGCCAGCAGTTACGCTGCGGGGCAGGTGAACACTGAAGCTTTCTTT.